What follows are 7 T cell receptor beta chains derived from one specimen sequenced in a study of CD8 T cells in ankylosing spondylitis. TCRdb re-called the 5' RACE reads with MiXCR, one entry per CDR3 protein. The data contain 30,000 to 45,000 distinct CDR3 sequences, approximately 15% of them singletons. Sequenced: blood. These TCRs come from a male donor with ankylosing spondylitis or in good health (not recorded which).

This clonotype was detected once. V usage is TRBV28 and J usage is TRBJ2-2, with D unresolved. Looked up from germline, CDR1 is MDHEN and CDR2 is SYDVKM. The CDR3 length is 16 residues. V was cut by 6 bases and J by 1 base, with 15 bases left in between. The CDR3 DNA reads TGTGCCAGCAGCCCTGGGTTGGGCGTGAACACCGGGGAGCTGTTTTTT. This gives the protein CASSPGLGVNTGELFF.

This clonotype has ten or more counts. The genes are TRBV25-1 and TRBJ2-3; no clear D gene. This CDR3 has 12 residues. Trimming removed 3 bases at V and 5 bases at J, with 6 bases between. Looked up from germline, CDR1 is MGHDK and CDR2 is SYGVNS. The CDR3 sequence is CASSDPGDTQYF. The CDR3 DNA sequence: TGTGCCAGCAGTGATCCAGGAGATACGCAGTATTTT.

This clonotype came up a few times. The chain uses TRBV5-1 and TRBJ1-1, with D hard to call. Looked up from germline, CDR1 is SGHRS and CDR2 is YFSETQ. The CDR3 loop spans 12 amino acids. Trimming took 2 bases from V and 1 from J, leaving 3 bases between them. CDR3: CASSLQNTEAFF. In DNA form, the CDR3 reads TGCGCCAGCAGCTTACAGAACACTGAAGCTTTCTTT. The full variable domain, in which reference TRBV5-1 and TRBJ1-1 provide the parts outside the CDR3, is KAGVTQTPRYLIKTRGQQVTLSCSPISGHRSVSWYQQTPGQGLQFLFEYFSETQRNKGNFPGRFSGRQFSNSRSEMNVSTLELGDSALYLCASSLQNTEAFFGQGTRLTVV.

This clonotype was seen more than once but under ten times. This chain links TRBV6-2 or TRBV6-3 with TRBJ2-2, with D uncertain. There are 14 residues in the CDR3. V was pared by 6 bases and J by 3 bases, with 11 bases between. Looked up from germline, CDR1 is MNHEY and CDR2 is SVGEGT. CDR3 region: CASRTTQDTGELFF. Here the CDR3 DNA reads TGTGCCAGCAGGACAACACAAGACACCGGGGAGCTGTTTTTT.

The chain is built from TRBV4-3 and TRBJ2-2; D is unresolved. V gave up 3 bases and J gave up 7 bases, with 12 bases separating them. This CDR3 region has 14 residues. Per germline, CDR1 LGHNA and CDR2 YSLEER. The CDR3 is CASSHARMSGELFF. CDR3 coding DNA: TGCGCCAGCAGCCACGCTCGGATGAGCGGGGAGCTGTTTTTT.

This clonotype was detected ten times or more. This CDR3 reads CASSLAASGSYEQFF. CDR3 nucleotide sequence: TGTGCCAGCAGTTTAGCGGCTAGCGGGAGCTATGAGCAGTTCTTC. V gene TRBV27 combines with J gene TRBJ2-1; 10 bases line up with TRBD2. This CDR3 is built from 15 residues. Germline assignment: CDR1 MNHEY and CDR2 SMNVEV (reference sequence). The trim removed 2 bases at V and 8 bases at J, leaving 6 bases unmatched.

The rearrangement uses TRBV7-9 and TRBJ2-2, with D possibly matching TRBD1 (5 bases). CDR3 length equals 13 residues. With 5 bases removed from V and 6 bases from J, the gap between germline ends came to 10 bases. Germline values: CDR1 SEHNR, CDR2 FQNEAQ (reference sequence). As DNA, the CDR3 is TGTGCCAGCAGCGCCCAGGGATCCGGGGAGCTGTTTTTT. Its protein is CASSAQGSGELFF.